This entry describes one T cell receptor (beta chain). Its antigen is as yet unknown. The sample comes from a study of CD8 T cells in ankylosing spondylitis. Overall study findings and caveats: Among TCR beta sequences, a motif of fewer than 10 highly homologous variants appeared characteristic of ankylosing spondylitis blood. Within matched ankylosing spondylitis synovial fluid, disease-linked clones were reportedly significantly enriched. Some motif variants were previously reported in reactive arthritis synovial fluid and blood.

By quantitative 5'-RACE with molecular barcodes, the TCR beta libraries were made. Each CDR3 protein gets one entry after TCRdb re-called the 5' RACE reads with MiXCR. This table has about 390,000 distinct CDR3 sequences, around 22% appearing once. Per the germline V gene, CDR1 is LGHDT and CDR2 is YNNKEL (reference sequence). The junction had 8 bases not matched to a gene; V was cut back by 5 bases and J by 5 bases. This CDR3 is built from 17 residues. This clonotype originated in a male donor with ankylosing spondylitis. The chain combines TRBV3-1 with TRBJ2-4; 14 positions match TRBD2. Sequencing was carried out using blood, either unsorted or a sorted T cell fraction (not recorded which). The CDR3 nucleotides are TGTGCCAGCAGCACTCGGACTAGCGGGAGGTTTGAAAACATTCAGTACTTC. It codes for CASSTRTSGRFENIQYF.